This T cell receptor beta chain originates from a study of blood T cell repertoires in COVID-19. Germline assignment: CDR1 SGHRS and CDR2 YFSETQ. Trimming cost V 0 bases and J 5 bases; bases outside gene matches: 1. The CDR3 extends over 15 amino acids. Produced via immunoSEQ multiplex PCR; TCRdb's table is partial and in-frame only. The sample holds 150,000 or so clones, 79% seen once. The sample consisted of peripheral blood. V is TRBV5-1 and J is TRBJ2-5; 13 bases line up with TRBD2. The TCR was taken from a woman aged 55-75 years with COVID-19, enrolled during active disease. CDR3 residues: CASSLELAGGETQYF. CDR3 DNA sequence: TGCGCCAGCAGCTTGGAACTAGCGGGGGGGGAGACCCAGTACTTC.